This T cell receptor (beta chain) was retrieved from a study of blood T cell repertoires in COVID-19. Across the whole study: Samples of COVID-19 (acute and convalescent) were obtained from the United States, Italy and Spain. PBMCs, B-cell-depleted T cells, or T cells provided the cDNA or gDNA that made up the material.

Original handling: Reference gene primer amplification yielded estimated nucleated cell counts. Sequencing was performed with immunoSEQ multiplex PCR; in TCRdb, only in-frame clones are kept and a portion is missing. The DNA was the basis for D and trimming; V, J and clone size are from that table. The profile shows 70,000 to 80,000 clones, around 83% of them singletons. CDR1 is SGHTA, CDR2 FQGTGA, per germline. The CDR3 spans 16 residues. Deletions cut 3 bases from V and 3 bases from J, with 15 bases between. This clone was seen once. The sequence was obtained from an elderly man with acute or convalescent COVID-19. Sequencing was carried out using peripheral blood. The gene calls are TRBV7-3 and TRBJ2-1; D might be TRBD2 (7 bases). The CDR3 DNA sequence: TGTGCCAGCAGCTTGGGGGCTAGCGGATACTACAATGAGCAGTTCTTC. This encodes CASSLGASGYYNEQFF.